This TCR beta chain stems from a study of blood T cell repertoires in COVID-19. Assay used: immunoSEQ multiplex PCR; TCRdb lists only in-frame clones, some missing. The sample holds 130,000 to 150,000 clones, under 90% seen once. The specimen was peripheral blood. This sequence originates from a human donor in a cohort sampled during active COVID-19.

CDR3 region: CASANRYTDTQYF. The CDR3 coding sequence is TGTGCCAGCGCGAACAGATACACAGATACGCAGTATTTT. The chain is built from TRBV21-1 and TRBJ2-3; the tabulated D call, TRBD1, remains unverified against the DNA. TRBV21-1 is shown as a pseudogene. The CDR3 has 13 residues.